The following is a T cell receptor beta chain sequence with its context. V lost 2 bases and J lost 3; bases outside the gene matches: 1. CDR3 length: 15 amino acids. Germline assignment: CDR1 ENHRY and CDR2 SYGVKD. The data stem from a study of blood T cell repertoires in COVID-19. About the research overall: Nucleic acid was either cDNA or gDNA, and it came from T cells, B-cell-depleted T cells, or PBMCs.

Clones were sequenced by immunoSEQ multiplex PCR, and TCRdb holds only the in-frame ones, with some missing. Of 200,000 to 250,000 clones listed, approximately 83% are singletons. The sample comprised PBMCs or T cells enriched from blood (not recorded which). This TCR was sampled from a woman between 45 and 60 years old who had been exposed to COVID-19. The chain joins TRBV10-3 to TRBJ2-2, with 9 bases matching TRBD1. CDR3 sequence (DNA): TGTGCCATCAGTGAGAGGACAGGGGACACCGGGGAGCTGTTTTTT. This codes for CAISERTGDTGELFF.